What follows are 25 T cell receptor beta chains derived from one specimen sequenced in a study of blood T cell repertoires in COVID-19. Profiling relied on immunoSEQ multiplex PCR, and the TCRdb table lists in-frame clones only, not all of them. The sample yields a few hundred thousand clones, 88% seen once. Sequenced input: peripheral blood. These receptors were obtained from a man between 65 and 85 years old with acute or convalescent COVID-19.

The genes are TRBV24-1 and TRBJ2-1; 7 bases are a match to TRBD2. The germline gives CDR1 KGHDR, CDR2 SFDVKD. Trimming cost V 5 bases and J 0 bases; bases outside gene matches: 3. There are 15 residues in the CDR3. In DNA form, the CDR3 reads TGTGCCACCAGTGGGGGCGGGAGCTCCTACAATGAGCAGTTCTTC. Translating it yields CATSGGGSSYNEQFF.

The rearrangement links TRBV24-1 to TRBJ2-2; 8 bases match TRBD1. Germline CDR1 KGHDR, CDR2 SFDVKD. CDR3 length: 13 amino acids. The junction had 5 bases not matched to a gene; V was cut back by 9 bases and J by 6 bases. CDR3: CATGKQGAGELFF. CDR3 bases: TGTGCCACCGGGAAACAGGGGGCCGGGGAGCTGTTTTTT.

The chain recombines TRBV11-2 with TRBJ1-4; 7 bases are shared with TRBD1. This CDR3 is 13 amino acids long. V was pared by 0 bases and J by 12 bases, with 4 bases of the junction left unmatched. The germline V gene encodes CDR1 SGHAT and CDR2 FQNNGV. The DNA of the CDR3 is TGTGCCAGCAGCTTAGAACCGGGACAGCAACTGTTTTTT. Protein product: CASSLEPGQQLFF.

The rearrangement joins TRBV25-1 to TRBJ2-7; the match to TRBD2 covers 8 bases. In germline, CDR1 is MGHDK, CDR2 SYGVNS. The V segment lost 1 base and the J segment 5 bases; nucleotides outside the gene matches: 7. CDR3 size: 15 residues. The CDR3 here is CASSESPSGPNEQYF. Here the CDR3 DNA reads TGTGCCAGCAGTGAATCGCCTAGCGGGCCCAACGAGCAGTACTTC.

The V and J genes are TRBV19 and TRBJ2-7; 9 nucleotides match TRBD2. Germline V gene data show CDR1 as LNHDA and CDR2 as SQIVND (reference sequence). With V trimmed by 5 bases and J by 7 bases, 9 bases remained unmatched. The CDR3 extends over 14 amino acids. The CDR3 DNA reads TGTGCCAGTAGTGGACCGGGGCTAGCGGGGGAGCAGTACTTC. Translated, it gives CASSGPGLAGEQYF.

V and J are TRBV27 and TRBJ2-7; TRBD1 matches 9 bases. The CDR3 runs to 15 residues. The trim removed 0 bases at V and 5 bases at J, leaving 5 bases unmatched. Per germline, CDR1 MNHEY and CDR2 SMNVEV (reference sequence). Here the CDR3 reads CASSLSDRGQDEQYF. The CDR3 nucleotides are TGTGCCAGCAGTTTATCGGACAGGGGTCAGGACGAGCAGTACTTC.

The chain employs TRBV12-3 or TRBV12-4 and TRBJ2-5; 12 nucleotides match TRBD2. The CDR3 extends over 13 amino acids. Trimming took 9 bases from V and 7 from J; bases not matched to a gene: 6. CDR3 sequence reads: CASWTSGTLTQYF. The CDR3, as DNA: TGTGCCAGTTGGACTAGCGGGACATTGACCCAGTACTTC.

The CDR3 bases are TGTGCCAGCAGTAAACAGGGCTACGAGCAGTACTTC. Its protein is CASSKQGYEQYF. The chain is built from TRBV12-3 or TRBV12-4 and TRBJ2-7, with D possibly TRBD1 on 6 matching bases. Trimming removed 5 bases at V and 3 bases at J, with 8 bases between. The CDR3 runs to 12 residues.

The chain carries TRBV7-2 and TRBJ2-2; TRBD2 matches 9 bases. The V gene's germline CDR1 is SGHTA and CDR2 FQGNSA. Trimming cost V 1 base and J 1 base; bases outside gene matches: 1. CDR3 length: 16 amino acids. CDR3 nucleotide sequence: TGTGCCAGCAGCTTAGGACTAGCGGTGAACACCGGGGAGCTGTTTTTT. Protein sequence: CASSLGLAVNTGELFF.

This clone was seen just once. V gene TRBV27 combines with J gene TRBJ1-5; no clear D gene. Trimming removed 2 bases at V and 6 bases at J, with 8 bases between. This CDR3 spans 13 amino acids. Germline CDR1 reads MNHEY; CDR2 reads SMNVEV (reference sequence). CDR3 nucleotide sequence: TGTGCCAGCAGTTTAGCAGGCAGTCAGCCCCAGCATTTT. Residues: CASSLAGSQPQHF.

The chain employs TRBV5-4 and TRBJ1-2; possibly TRBD1 for D (6 bases). V shed 4 bases and J shed 3 bases, with 16 bases lying between them. CDR1 SGHNT and CDR2 YYREEE come from the germline V gene (reference sequence). CDR3 size: 15 residues. The CDR3 loop reads CASSRWQGFDYGYTF. As DNA, the CDR3 is TGTGCCAGCAGCCGGTGGCAGGGGTTCGACTATGGCTACACCTTC.

The rearrangement uses TRBV10-3 and TRBJ2-7; TRBD2 might be the D (5 bases). The CDR3 length is 13 residues. The germline CDR1 and CDR2 sequences are ENHRY and SYGVKD. Trimming took off 2 bases at V and 0 bases at J, with 5 bases between the two ends. The CDR3 DNA reads as TGTGCCATCAGTGAGCGGGACTCCTACGAGCAGTACTTC. It specifies CAISERDSYEQYF.

As DNA, the CDR3 is TGTGCCAGCAGTTTAGGGAGGACTGAAGCTTTCTTT. Amino acids: CASSLGRTEAFF. The chain combines TRBV28 with TRBJ1-1; D uncertain. Trimming shortened V by 2 bases and J by 5 bases, and 6 bases separated the two germline ends. In germline, CDR1 is MDHEN, CDR2 SYDVKM. The CDR3 consists of 12 residues.

This chain uses TRBV5-1 with TRBJ1-4; D remains ambiguous. Per germline, CDR1 SGHRS and CDR2 YFSETQ. This CDR3 spans 17 amino acids. The V end was cut by 3 bases, the J end by 4 bases, with 19 bases between. CDR3: CASSSRPREGNNEKLFF. The CDR3 DNA sequence: TGCGCCAGCAGCTCCCGACCTCGGGAGGGAAATAATGAAAAACTGTTTTTT.

V and J are TRBV5-4 and TRBJ2-2; 7 bases are a match to TRBD2. The CDR3 length is 14 residues. V shed 5 bases and J 5 bases; nucleotides not matched to a gene: 6. Germline V gene sequence: CDR1 SGHNT, CDR2 YYREEE (reference sequence). CDR3 coding DNA: TGTGCCAGCAGTCCGGGAGGTGGTACCGGGGAGCTGTTTTTT. Translation: CASSPGGGTGELFF.

This chain connects TRBV3-1 (or the pseudogene TRBV3-2) to TRBJ2-1; D might be TRBD1 (5 bases). The CDR3 totals 12 residues. V was cut by 1 base and J by 9 bases, with 7 bases left in between. Germline-derived CDR1 and CDR2 are LGHDT and YNNKEL (reference sequence). Here the CDR3 DNA reads TGTGCCAGCAGCCAAGGACAGACTGAGCAGTTCTTC. Protein: CASSQGQTEQFF.

The chain couples TRBV6-6 to TRBJ2-7; 7 bases map to TRBD1. This CDR3 comprises 14 residues. Germline CDR1 reads MNHNY; CDR2 reads SVGAGI (reference sequence). The trim removed 0 bases at V and 6 bases at J, leaving 5 bases unmatched. The CDR3 loop reads CASSYSGQAGEQYF. As DNA, the CDR3 is TGTGCCAGCAGTTACTCAGGACAGGCCGGCGAGCAGTACTTC.

This chain links TRBV5-1 with TRBJ1-4; TRBD1 might be the D (6 bases). CDR1 and CDR2 (germline): SGHRS, YFSETQ. The V end lost 2 bases, the J end lost 3 bases, and 8 bases lay between the germline ends. This CDR3 comprises 14 residues. The chain's CDR3 is CASSFTGSNEKLFF. The CDR3 nucleotides read TGCGCCAGCAGCTTCACAGGGTCTAATGAAAAACTGTTTTTT.

This chain uses TRBV14 with TRBJ1-1; D might be TRBD1 (5 bases). V was cut by 5 bases and J by 2 bases, with 12 bases left in between. Germline loops: CDR1 SGHDN, CDR2 FVKESK. This CDR3 contains 14 residues. CDR3 DNA sequence: TGTGCCAGCAGCACACAGGTGATCAACACTGAAGCTTTCTTT. Translation: CASSTQVINTEAFF. The variable domain in full, with the rest retrieved from reference TRBV14 and TRBJ1-1, is EAGVTQFPSHSVIEKGQTVTLRCDPISGHDNLYWYRRVMGKEIKFLLHFVKESKQDESGMPNNRFLAERTGGTYSTLKVQPAELEDSGVYFCASSTQVINTEAFFGQGTRLTVV.

The genes are TRBV24-1 and TRBJ2-2, with 9 bases aligning to TRBD1. V lost 3 bases and J lost 8; bases outside the gene matches: 9. Germline V gives CDR1 KGHDR, CDR2 SFDVKD. The CDR3 runs to 16 residues. The CDR3 coding sequence is TGTGCCACCAGTGATCGGACAGGGGATCTTTGGGGGGAGCTGTTTTTT. Amino acids: CATSDRTGDLWGELFF.

The chain uses TRBV7-9 and TRBJ2-5; 8 nucleotides match TRBD1. The CDR3 spans 15 residues. The J segment lost 1 base and the V segment lost 2 bases, leaving 3 bases of the junction unmatched. Per the germline V gene, CDR1 is SEHNR and CDR2 is FQNEAQ (reference sequence). CDR3 protein: CASSLMGQVQETQYF. The CDR3 nucleotides are TGTGCCAGCAGCTTAATGGGACAGGTCCAAGAGACCCAGTACTTC.

The rearrangement links TRBV7-6 to TRBJ2-5; 8 nucleotides align to TRBD2. Germline V gene lookup returns CDR1 SGHVS and CDR2 FNYEAQ. The CDR3 has 15 amino acids. The V segment lost 5 bases and the J segment 4 bases; nucleotides outside the gene matches: 9. This CDR3 reads CASSPPSGSGETQYF. The CDR3 region has the DNA TGTGCCAGCAGCCCCCCCAGCGGGAGTGGAGAGACCCAGTACTTC.

J is TRBJ1-2 and V is TRBV5-1; weak D call: TRBD1 (5 bases). The CDR3 is made up of 13 amino acids. V lost 0 bases and J lost 8, with 11 bases in between. Per germline, CDR1 SGHRS and CDR2 YFSETQ. In DNA, the CDR3 is TGCGCCAGCAGCTTGGGGGCCCCAGGGGGCTACACCTTC. It is translated as CASSLGAPGGYTF.

The chain couples TRBV12-5 to TRBJ1-2, with D tentatively TRBD1 (6 bases). CDR3 length: 16 residues. Trimming pared 4 bases from V and 3 bases from J, leaving 18 bases between. Germline-derived CDR1 and CDR2 are LGHNT and FRNRAP. The CDR3 region has the DNA TGTGCTAGTGGTTCCTCCGGGACACCGAGGGACTATGGCTACACCTTC. This encodes CASGSSGTPRDYGYTF.

The CDR3 DNA reads TGTGCCAGCACGACTGCCTACGAGCAGTACTTC. Encoded protein: CASTTAYEQYF. V usage is TRBV28 and J usage is TRBJ2-7; D is undetermined. The germline V and J ends were trimmed by 7 bases and 2 bases, with 6 bases remaining between them. CDR1 and CDR2 from the germline V gene are MDHEN and SYDVKM. This CDR3 has 11 residues.